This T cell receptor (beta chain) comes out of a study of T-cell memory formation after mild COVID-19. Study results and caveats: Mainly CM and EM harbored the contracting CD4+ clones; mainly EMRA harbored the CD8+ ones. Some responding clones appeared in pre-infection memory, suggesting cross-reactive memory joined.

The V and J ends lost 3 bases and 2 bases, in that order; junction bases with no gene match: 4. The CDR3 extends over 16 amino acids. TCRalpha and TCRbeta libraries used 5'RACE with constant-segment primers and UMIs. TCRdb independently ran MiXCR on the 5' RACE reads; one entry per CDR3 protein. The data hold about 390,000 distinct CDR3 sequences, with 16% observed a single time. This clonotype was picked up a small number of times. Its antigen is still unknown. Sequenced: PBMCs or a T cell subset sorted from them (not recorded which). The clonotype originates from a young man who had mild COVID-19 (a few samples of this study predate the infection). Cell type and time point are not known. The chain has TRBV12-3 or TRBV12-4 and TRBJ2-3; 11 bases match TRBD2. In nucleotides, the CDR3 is TGTGCCAGCAGTTTTAGCGGGGGGGCCGCCACAGATACGCAGTATTTT. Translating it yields CASSFSGGAATDTQYF.